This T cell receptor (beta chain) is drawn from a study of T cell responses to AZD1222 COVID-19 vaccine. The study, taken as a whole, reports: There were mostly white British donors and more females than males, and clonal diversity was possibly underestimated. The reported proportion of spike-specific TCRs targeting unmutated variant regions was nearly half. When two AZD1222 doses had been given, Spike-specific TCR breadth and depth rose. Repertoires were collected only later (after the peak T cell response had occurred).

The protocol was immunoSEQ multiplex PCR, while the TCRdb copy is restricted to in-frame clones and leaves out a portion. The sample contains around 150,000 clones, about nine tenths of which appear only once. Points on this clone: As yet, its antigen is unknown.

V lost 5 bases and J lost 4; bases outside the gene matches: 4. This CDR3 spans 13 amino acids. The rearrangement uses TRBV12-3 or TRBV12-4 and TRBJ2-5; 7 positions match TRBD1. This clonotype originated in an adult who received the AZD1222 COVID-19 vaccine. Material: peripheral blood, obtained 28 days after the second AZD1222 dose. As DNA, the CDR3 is TGTGCCAGCAGTCCAGGGGGTAGAGAGACCCAGTACTTC. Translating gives CASSPGGRETQYF.